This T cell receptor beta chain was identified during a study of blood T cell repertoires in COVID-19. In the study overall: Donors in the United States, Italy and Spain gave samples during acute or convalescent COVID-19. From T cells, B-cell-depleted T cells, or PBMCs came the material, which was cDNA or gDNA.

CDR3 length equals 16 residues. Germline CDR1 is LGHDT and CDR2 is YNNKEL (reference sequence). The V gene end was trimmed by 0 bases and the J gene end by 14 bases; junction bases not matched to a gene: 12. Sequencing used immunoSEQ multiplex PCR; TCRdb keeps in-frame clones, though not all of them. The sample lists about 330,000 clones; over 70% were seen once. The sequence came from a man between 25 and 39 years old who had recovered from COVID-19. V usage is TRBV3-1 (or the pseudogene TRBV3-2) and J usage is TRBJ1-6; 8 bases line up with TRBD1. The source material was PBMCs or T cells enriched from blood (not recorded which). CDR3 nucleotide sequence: TGTGCCAGCAGCCAAGAGACAGGGGCCCCCTATAGGGCCCTCCACTTT. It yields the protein CASSQETGAPYRALHF.